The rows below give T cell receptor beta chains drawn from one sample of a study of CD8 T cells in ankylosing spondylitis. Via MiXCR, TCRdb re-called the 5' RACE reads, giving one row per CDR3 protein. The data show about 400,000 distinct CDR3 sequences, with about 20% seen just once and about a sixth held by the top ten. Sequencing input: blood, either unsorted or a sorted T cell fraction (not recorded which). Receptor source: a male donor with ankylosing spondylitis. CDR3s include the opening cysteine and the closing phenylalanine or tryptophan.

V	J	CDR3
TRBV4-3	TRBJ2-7	CASSHQQGPPYEQYF
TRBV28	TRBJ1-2	CASSGGADEAGNGYTF
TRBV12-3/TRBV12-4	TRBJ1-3	CASRPGYSGNTIYF
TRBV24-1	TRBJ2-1	CATSKKPGLAGGRNYNEQFF
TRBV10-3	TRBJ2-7	CAISESESVYEQYF
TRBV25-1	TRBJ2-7	CASSESALVEQYF
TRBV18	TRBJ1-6	CASSPPGMDSPLHF
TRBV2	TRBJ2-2	CARSESWQDTGELFF
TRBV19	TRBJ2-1	CASSLTSGSSGEQFF
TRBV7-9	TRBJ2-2	CASSSKRETGELFF
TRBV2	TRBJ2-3	CATARSTDTQYF
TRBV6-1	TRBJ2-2	CASNRGGLDLTGELFF
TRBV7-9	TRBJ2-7	CASSSPGLPTQEQYF
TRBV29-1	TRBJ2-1	CSVDGQPGRDEQFF